This T cell receptor beta chain was documented in a study of metastatic and nonmetastatic thyroid tumors. Across the study: Where malignant and benign thyroid patients were concerned, repertoires were compared across blood and tumor or nodule tissue.

MiXCR re-clonotyped the PCR reads for TCRdb. The repertoire holds over 25,000 clones, with over 15% as singletons. At least ten counts were recorded for this clone. No treatment had been given to any patient before thyroid surgery. The TCR originated in a female donor with papillary thyroid cancer or a benign thyroid nodule (not recorded which). Some clones in this sample may be carry-over from other donors' samples. Material: blood.

CDR3 DNA: TGTGCCAGCAGCGTGGACACCGGGGAGCTGTTTTTT. This codes for CASSVDTGELFF. The chain recombines TRBV7-9 with TRBJ2-2, with D uncertain. The CDR3 is made up of 12 amino acids. Per the germline V gene, CDR1 is SEHNR and CDR2 is FQNEAQ (reference sequence). V dropped 5 bases and J dropped 3 bases, with 4 bases sitting between them. Full variable domain (remainder filled in from reference TRBV7-9 and TRBJ2-2): DTGVSQNPRHKITKRGQNVTFRCDPISEHNRLYWYRQTLGQGPEFLTYFQNEAQLEKSRLLSDRFSAERPKGSFSTLEIQRTEQGDSAMYLCASSVDTGELFFGEGSRLTVL.